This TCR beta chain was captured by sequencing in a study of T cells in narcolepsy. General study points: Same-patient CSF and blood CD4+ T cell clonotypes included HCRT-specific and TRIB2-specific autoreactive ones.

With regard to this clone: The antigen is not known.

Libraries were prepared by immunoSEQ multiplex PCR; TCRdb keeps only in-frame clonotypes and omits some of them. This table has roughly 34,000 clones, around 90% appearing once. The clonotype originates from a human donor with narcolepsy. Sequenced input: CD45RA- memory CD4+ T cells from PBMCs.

The CDR3 region is CASTGNYGYTF. In nucleotides, the CDR3 is TGTGCCAGCACAGGCAACTATGGCTACACCTTC. The chain uses TRBV6-1 and TRBJ1-2; unclear D gene. This CDR3 region has 11 residues. Deletions cut 7 bases from V and 2 bases from J, with 5 bases between. The germline V gene encodes CDR1 MNHNS and CDR2 SASEGT.